This T cell receptor beta chain originates from a study of control samples from healthy donors and cancer patients. This table comes from immunoSEQ multiplex PCR, and its TCRdb copy is limited to in-frame clones, with some not included. The repertoire holds 150,000 to 200,000 clones, with more than 90% as singletons. Germline CDR1 reads KGHSH; CDR2 reads LQKENI. The CDR3 spans 15 residues. The ends lost 0 bases at V and 7 bases at J; junction bases unmatched: 2. The specimen sequenced was blood. This receptor was obtained from a man in his thirties or forties in good health. The chain combines TRBV18 with TRBJ2-1; TRBD1 matches at 11 bases. The CDR3 reads CASSPPGQGGNEQFF. The DNA of the CDR3 is TGTGCCAGCTCACCACCGGGACAGGGGGGGAATGAGCAGTTCTTC.